What follows are 20 T cell receptor beta chains derived from one specimen sequenced in a study of T cell repertoires in cytomegalovirus infection. No cognate antigen is known for these TCRs. A single record per CDR3 protein comes from TCRdb applying MiXCR to the reads. The sample shows around 120,000 distinct CDR3 sequences, roughly 39% of them seen only once. The sequences come from CD8+ T cells from cultured PBMCs, collected from culture after CMV antigen stimulation. These receptors originate from a human donor in good health (CMV status not recorded). Some clones in this sample may be carry-over from other donors' samples.

The rearrangement uses TRBV11-2 and TRBJ2-2; D may correspond to TRBD1 or TRBD2 (5 bases each). CDR1 and CDR2 from the germline V gene are SGHAT and FQNNGV. This CDR3 is 16 amino acids long. Trimming pared 5 bases from V and 1 base from J, leaving 14 bases between. The CDR3 nucleotides read TGTGCCAGCAGCCCCCACCGGGACGGGAACACCGGGGAGCTGTTTTTT. Translation: CASSPHRDGNTGELFF.

The gene calls are TRBV27 and TRBJ1-1, with 12 bases fitting TRBD1. CDR3 length: 18 residues. From germline, CDR1 is MNHEY and CDR2 SMNVEV (reference sequence). V trimming: 4 bases; J trimming: 4 bases; junction bases outside the gene matches: 13. The CDR3 protein is CASSYARGTGGAPTEAFF. The CDR3 nucleotides read TGTGCCAGCAGTTATGCTCGGGGGACAGGGGGCGCCCCCACTGAAGCTTTCTTT.

The chain combines TRBV12-3 or TRBV12-4 with TRBJ2-7; TRBD1 agrees at 11 bases. Trimming took 6 bases from V and 3 from J; bases not matched to a gene: 7. The CDR3 is 15 amino acids. Written as DNA, the CDR3 is TGTGCCAGCAGCAAGTCCGGGACAGGGGGCTACGAGCAGTACTTC. This encodes CASSKSGTGGYEQYF.

The rearrangement links TRBV5-6 to TRBJ2-1, with 7 bases fitting TRBD1. The germline V gene has CDR1 SGHDT and CDR2 YYEEEE. CDR3 length equals 17 residues. Losses at the gene ends were 0 bases for V and 6 bases for J; bases not matched to a gene: 12. The DNA of the CDR3 is TGTGCCAGCAGCTTGGAATCCGACAGGGATTTATTCAATGAGCAGTTCTTC. Its protein is CASSLESDRDLFNEQFF.

V gene TRBV28 combines with J gene TRBJ1-1, with TRBD1 as a possible D gene (6 bases). Germline-derived CDR1 and CDR2 are MDHEN and SYDVKM. The length of the CDR3 is 12 residues. V shed 9 bases and J shed 11 bases, with 19 bases lying between them. The CDR3 coding sequence is TGTGCCAGTTTCCCAAGGGGGGCGCCGGCTTTCTTT. This encodes CASFPRGAPAFF.

The chain combines TRBV29-1 with TRBJ2-1, with a tentative D call TRBD2 (6 bases). Germline V lookup: CDR1 SQVTM, CDR2 ANQGSEA. The CDR3 is 14 residues long. V was clipped by 6 bases and J by 3 bases, with 15 bases between them. CDR3 in DNA: TGCAGCGTGGCCGGGACTCCCGGCTACAATGAGCAGTTCTTC. This gives the protein CSVAGTPGYNEQFF.

A few counts support this clonotype. The chain combines TRBV7-9 with TRBJ1-3; TRBD1 matches at 7 bases. Germline V lookup: CDR1 SEHNR, CDR2 FQNEAQ (reference sequence). After removal of 2 bases from V and 0 bases from J, the junction contained 16 bases not matched to a gene. The CDR3 length is 20 residues. CDR3 sequence reads: CASSLYLRGTAWSSGNTIYF. In DNA, the CDR3 is TGTGCCAGCAGCTTATACCTCCGCGGGACAGCTTGGAGCTCTGGAAACACCATATATTTT.

The gene calls are TRBV4-1 and TRBJ2-5; D gene unclear. The V end was cut by 2 bases, the J end by 2 bases, with 3 bases between. The CDR3 runs to 12 residues. Germline V lookup: CDR1 MGHRA, CDR2 YSYEKL. The CDR3 here is CASSQQQETQYF. The CDR3, as DNA: TGCGCCAGCAGCCAACAACAAGAGACCCAGTACTTC.

The V gene is TRBV7-4, the J gene TRBJ2-1; D is uncertain. The length of the CDR3 is 13 residues. V was pared by 5 bases and J by 6 bases, with 11 bases between. The germline CDR1 and CDR2 sequences are SGHVT and SQSDAQ. CDR3 region: CASSQRPTNEQFF. In DNA form, the CDR3 reads TGTGCCAGCAGCCAGCGACCGACCAATGAGCAGTTCTTC.

This rearrangement joins TRBV4-3 to TRBJ2-3; D remains ambiguous. Trimming removed 6 bases from V and 0 bases from J, with 10 bases in between. The CDR3 loop spans 14 amino acids. Germline V gene data show CDR1 as LGHNA and CDR2 as YSLEER. The CDR3 DNA is TGCGCCAGCAGGCTCAGGCAGAGCACAGATACGCAGTATTTT. Translated: CASRLRQSTDTQYF.

V usage is TRBV27 and J usage is TRBJ2-7; D may be TRBD1 (6 bases). The V end lost 3 bases, the J end lost 4 bases, and 16 bases lay between the germline ends. This CDR3 is built from 15 residues. CDR1 is MNHEY, CDR2 SMNVEV, per germline (reference sequence). CDR3 coding DNA: TGTGCCAGCAGTTTTGGGGCAGGGGCAGGGTACGAGCAGTACTTC. Its translation is CASSFGAGAGYEQYF.

This chain connects TRBV7-8 to TRBJ2-7; 8 nucleotides agree with TRBD1. This CDR3 region has 15 residues. CDR1 is SGHVS and CDR2 is FQNEAQ in the germline V gene. Trimming removed 5 bases from V and 0 bases from J; junction bases left unmatched: 6. The CDR3 region has the DNA TGTGCCAGCAGCCTTTACAGGGGGAGCTCCTACGAGCAGTACTTC. Protein: CASSLYRGSSYEQYF.

The chain carries TRBV5-6 and TRBJ1-2; D is possibly TRBD1 (6 bases). Germline CDR1 and CDR2: SGHDT and YYEEEE. V shed 0 bases and J shed 0 bases, with 9 bases lying between them. The CDR3 contains 15 residues. The CDR3 bases are TGTGCCAGCAGCTTGGTAGGGGGGGCTAACTATGGCTACACCTTC. Encoded protein: CASSLVGGANYGYTF.

This clonotype was found a few times. J is TRBJ2-5 and V is TRBV12-3 or TRBV12-4; no clear D gene. This CDR3 comprises 13 residues. Trimming left V 0 bases short and J 4 bases short, with 6 bases between. The DNA for the CDR3 is TGTGCCAGCAGTTTAGCGCTGGTAGAGACCCAGTACTTC. Protein product: CASSLALVETQYF.

The sample holds a few counts of this clonotype. The chain employs TRBV6-1 and TRBJ1-5, with a tentative D call TRBD1 (5 bases). The V end was cut by 3 bases, the J end by 11 bases, with 29 bases between. The CDR3 has 18 amino acids. The germline gives CDR1 MNHNS, CDR2 SASEGT. The CDR3 sequence: CASSEWWGDGSGVQSQHF. CDR3 coding DNA: TGTGCCAGCAGTGAGTGGTGGGGGGACGGCTCTGGGGTCCAGTCCCAGCATTTT.

This chain connects TRBV4-1 to TRBJ2-1; either TRBD1 or TRBD2 may fit D (6 bases each). The V and J ends lost 3 bases and 10 bases respectively, with 16 bases between them. Germline CDR1 is MGHRA and CDR2 is YSYEKL. The CDR3 has 14 amino acids. The CDR3 loop reads CASSQGPGAREQFF. The CDR3 nucleotides are TGCGCCAGCAGCCAGGGCCCGGGGGCTAGGGAGCAGTTCTTC.

This clonotype was counted only a few times. This sequence joins TRBV3-1 and TRBJ1-2; TRBD1 matches 7 bases. The germline gives CDR1 LGHDT, CDR2 YNNKEL (reference sequence). Unmatched junction bases numbered 5, after V lost 1 base and J lost 6 bases. This CDR3 contains 14 residues. This chain's CDR3 is CASSQGTGVDGYTF. Written as DNA, the CDR3 is TGTGCCAGCAGCCAAGGCACAGGGGTAGATGGCTACACCTTC.

The J gene is TRBJ2-5, the V gene TRBV5-1; D gene unclear. This CDR3 comprises 12 residues. V lost 0 bases and J lost 5, with 5 bases in between. CDR1 SGHRS and CDR2 YFSETQ come from the germline V gene. The CDR3 reads CASSLAWETQYF. DNA for the CDR3: TGCGCCAGCAGCTTGGCCTGGGAGACCCAGTACTTC.

This clonotype was seen ten or more times. The V call is TRBV6-2 or TRBV6-3, the J call TRBJ1-1; no firm D call. V lost 2 bases to trimming and J lost 0 bases, with 7 bases between them. CDR1 is MNHEY and CDR2 is SVGEGT in the germline V gene. This CDR3 has 14 residues. The CDR3 DNA sequence: TGTGCCAGCAGTTACGGGCAGATGAACACTGAAGCTTTCTTT. It specifies CASSYGQMNTEAFF.

DNA of the CDR3: TGTGCCAGCAGTTCCGGGGATGAAGCGGGGGGGCCGCATGAGCAGTTCTTC. Its protein product is CASSSGDEAGGPHEQFF. The rearrangement links TRBV27 to TRBJ2-1, with TRBD2 matching over 10 bases. Trimming at V came to 4 bases and at J to 8 bases, leaving 14 bases not matched to a gene. CDR3 length: 17 residues. The germline V gene encodes CDR1 MNHEY and CDR2 SMNVEV (reference sequence).